This T cell receptor (beta chain) was documented in a study of control samples from healthy donors and cancer patients. V was clipped by 0 bases and J by 9 bases, with 13 bases between them. The germline CDR1 and CDR2 sequences are SGHRS and YFSETQ. This CDR3 has 14 amino acids. Profiling relied on immunoSEQ multiplex PCR, and the TCRdb table lists in-frame clones only, not all of them. The sample yields more than 100,000 clones, 85% to 90% seen once. The sequence was obtained from a man in his sixties with lung cancer. The chain couples TRBV5-1 to TRBJ1-5; a possible D gene is TRBD1 (6 bases). Specimen: PBMCs. This chain's CDR3 is CASSLAGGSGPQHF. The CDR3, as DNA: TGCGCCAGCAGCTTGGCCGGGGGCTCGGGGCCCCAGCATTTT.